This TCR beta chain was obtained from a study of blood T cell repertoires in COVID-19. The participants were between roughly 18 and 89 years old and came from 24 US areas. Germline V gene lookup returns CDR1 MNHEY and CDR2 SMNVEV (reference sequence). With 0 bases removed from V and 12 bases from J, the gap between germline ends came to 27 bases. This CDR3 has 18 residues. TCRdb's table, derived via immunoSEQ multiplex PCR, lists solely in-frame clones and lacks some. The table lists approximately 360,000 clones, about 90% of them singletons, with approximately 1.8% in the top ten. This clone came up once.

The sample was PBMCs or T cells enriched from blood (not recorded which). The chain uses TRBV27 and TRBJ2-1, with D possibly matching TRBD2 (7 bases). The TCR comes from a man aged 40-50 years in a cohort exposed to, infected with or recovered from COVID-19 (not recorded which). CDR3 DNA: TGTGCCAGCAGTTTATCCTACCTTCTCGCGGGAGCAGGGGAAGGGCAGTTCTTC. Protein product: CASSLSYLLAGAGEGQFF.